A single sample is the source of the 10 T cell receptor beta chains below, sequenced in a study of CD8 T cells in ankylosing spondylitis. Using its own MiXCR run on the 5' RACE reads, TCRdb lists one record per CDR3 protein. The sample yields some 290,000 distinct CDR3 sequences, 20% seen once. What was sequenced was blood, either unsorted or a sorted T cell fraction (not recorded which). The receptors shown here come from a male donor with ankylosing spondylitis or in good health (not recorded which).

This clonotype was counted many times. The chain uses TRBV20-1 and TRBJ2-1, with 8 bases lining up with TRBD2. Germline CDR1 is DFQATT and CDR2 is SNEGSKA (reference sequence). The CDR3 runs to 14 residues. Trimming cost V 8 bases and J 8 bases; bases outside gene matches: 14. The DNA for the CDR3 is TGCAGTCTCCCCGACGGGAGGGCCACGGATGAGCAGTTCTTC. Protein product: CSLPDGRATDEQFF.

A few counts support this clonotype. J is TRBJ1-6 and V is TRBV7-8, with 9 bases aligning to TRBD1. This CDR3 region has 17 residues. Per the germline V gene, CDR1 is SGHVS and CDR2 is FQNEAQ. Trimming removed 1 base from V and 8 bases from J; junction bases left unmatched: 9. The CDR3, as DNA: TGTGCCAGCAGCTTAGGGGGGTCCGGGACAGGGTATTCACCCCTCCACTTT. This sequence encodes CASSLGGSGTGYSPLHF.

Only a few counts were recorded for this clonotype. The chain has TRBV29-1 and TRBJ2-1, with a tentative D call TRBD2 (6 bases). This CDR3 contains 22 residues. CDR1 SQVTM and CDR2 ANQGSEA come from the germline V gene. Deletions cut 0 bases from V and 0 bases from J, with 30 bases between. The CDR3 DNA sequence: TGCAGCGTTGAAGATCTTTTCCGCTCGACGGGAGTGGGGTTTTACTCCTACAATGAGCAGTTCTTC. Residues: CSVEDLFRSTGVGFYSYNEQFF.

To note about this clonotype: A read error may produce the germline difference seen at one junction end. The chain is built from TRBV20-1 and TRBJ2-5; 13 nucleotides match TRBD2. Germline V CDR1 and CDR2: DFQATT, SNEGSKA (reference sequence). The CDR3 length is 17 residues. The CDR3: CRARVTSGGVKGETQYF. Written as DNA, the CDR3 is TGCAGAGCTAGAGTTACTAGCGGGGGGGTTAAGGGAGAGACCCAGTACTTC.

This clonotype occurred many times. The chain recombines TRBV20-1 with TRBJ1-1; D gene uncertain. The CDR3 has 14 residues. Trimming cost V 1 base and J 1 base, with 10 bases left between them. Germline V CDR1 and CDR2: DFQATT, SNEGSKA (reference sequence). In DNA, the CDR3 is TGCAGTGCTAGAGCTCCACAGTCGAACACTGAAGCTTTCTTT. Translation: CSARAPQSNTEAFF.

The table lists this clonotype with a few counts. V usage is TRBV3-1 and J usage is TRBJ1-2; no clear D. Trimming cost V 1 base and J 8 bases, with 11 bases left between them. The germline V gene has CDR1 LGHDT and CDR2 YNNKEL (reference sequence). This CDR3 is 13 amino acids long. Written as DNA, the CDR3 is TGTGCCAGCAGCCAAGGCAGCTTTGGGGGCTACACCTTC. Its translation is CASSQGSFGGYTF.

This clonotype has just a few counts. The chain is built from TRBV5-6 and TRBJ2-5; 9 bases align to TRBD1. The CDR3 is 15 residues long. J was trimmed by 5 bases and V by 2 bases; bases with no gene match: 7. From germline, CDR1 is SGHDT and CDR2 YYEEEE. Here the CDR3 DNA reads TGTGCCAGCAGCTTCCCGGGACAGGGTGTTGAGACCCAGTACTTC. It codes for CASSFPGQGVETQYF.

This clonotype was seen only a few times. This chain uses TRBV24-1 with TRBJ2-1; D possibly corresponds to TRBD1 (7 bases). The ends were cut back, 7 bases at V and 1 base at J, with 19 bases in the middle. The germline CDR1 and CDR2 sequences are KGHDR and SFDVKD. CDR3 length: 17 residues. DNA for the CDR3: TGTGCCACCAGGGGCCAGGGGGGTCAGGGTTCCTACAATGAGCAGTTCTTC. Amino acid sequence: CATRGQGGQGSYNEQFF.

A few counts support this clonotype. The rearrangement joins TRBV3-1 to TRBJ2-1; D perhaps matches TRBD2 (6 bases). The CDR3 extends over 13 amino acids. CDR1 is LGHDT, CDR2 YNNKEL, per germline (reference sequence). Trimming cost V 1 base and J 10 bases, with 11 bases left between them. CDR3 sequence reads: CASSQARGGEQFF. For the CDR3, the DNA is TGTGCCAGCAGCCAAGCTCGGGGAGGCGAGCAGTTCTTC.

This clonotype was observed a few times. The genes are TRBV24-1 and TRBJ2-5, with 10 bases matching TRBD1. The CDR3 extends over 15 amino acids. CDR1 is KGHDR, CDR2 SFDVKD, per germline. Trimming at V came to 4 bases and at J to 7 bases, leaving 8 bases not matched to a gene. CDR3 DNA: TGTGCCACCAGTGACCGGGGACAGGGGACGGGGACCCAGTACTTC. This gives the protein CATSDRGQGTGTQYF.